A selection of T cell receptor beta chains follows, all from one sample in a study of blood T cell repertoires in COVID-19. Method: immunoSEQ multiplex PCR; TCRdb's copy keeps in-frame clones and lacks some. The sample yields about 53,000 clones, about nine tenths seen once. The sample taken for sequencing was peripheral blood. Every receptor here comes from an elderly man with acute or convalescent COVID-19. Both conserved end residues are part of each CDR3. The order of the fields is clone size, V gene, D gene, J gene, CDR3 protein, CDR3 DNA. A D gene is named only where the DNA matches it firmly. Size is omitted from some rows. Given values are once, few, many or a class for expanded clones.

once,TRBV4-1,TRBD2,TRBJ2-7,CASSQSSGGPVEQYF,TGCGCCAGCAGCCAGTCTAGCGGGGGCCCAGTTGAGCAGTACTTC
.,TRBV3-1/TRBV3-2,TRBD1,TRBJ1-2,CASSQTGGDGYTF,TGTGCCAGCAGCCAGACAGGGGGTGATGGCTACACCTTC
.,TRBV27,.,TRBJ1-6,CASSYRSSYNSPLHF,TGTGCCAGCAGTTATAGAAGCTCCTATAATTCACCCCTCCACTTT
few,TRBV7-2,TRBD2,TRBJ2-5,CASSLEIRTSGQETQYF,TGTGCCAGCAGCTTAGAAATCCGGACTAGCGGGCAAGAGACCCAGTACTTC
.,TRBV27,TRBD1,TRBJ1-3,CASSFTGVGAGNTIYF,TGTGCCAGCAGTTTCACAGGGGTAGGGGCAGGAAACACCATATATTTT
.,TRBV6-5,.,TRBJ1-2,CASSYFDGLPMRYTF,TGTGCCAGCAGTTATTTCGACGGACTACCTATGCGCTACACCTTC
.,TRBV19,TRBD1,TRBJ1-1,CASLIGDRGNTEAFF,TGTGCCAGTCTAATCGGGGACAGGGGGAACACTGAAGCTTTCTTT
.,TRBV6-2/TRBV6-3,TRBD1,TRBJ2-7,CASSPGVGGQGDREQYF,TGTGCCAGCAGTCCAGGCGTCGGCGGACAGGGGGATAGGGAGCAGTACTTC
.,TRBV2,TRBD1,TRBJ2-2,CASSESGQGTGELFF,TGTGCCAGCAGTGAATCGGGACAGGGCACCGGGGAGCTGTTTTTT
.,TRBV7-2,.,TRBJ2-5,CASSLFTGGLQETQYF,TGTGCCAGCAGCTTATTCACGGGGGGCCTCCAAGAGACCCAGTACTTC
.,TRBV5-5,.,TRBJ2-3,CASSLEGGEALTQYF,TGTGCCAGCAGCTTGGAAGGCGGGGAAGCCCTTACGCAGTATTTT
.,TRBV7-9,TRBD1,TRBJ2-3,CASSSTGGADTQYF,TGTGCCAGCAGCTCCACAGGGGGCGCAGATACGCAGTATTTT
.,TRBV2,.,TRBJ1-1,CASSGDFHLEAFF,TGTGCCAGCAGCGGGGACTTTCACCTTGAAGCTTTCTTT
.,TRBV5-1,TRBD1,TRBJ1-6,CASSLRDRNNSPLHF,TGCGCCAGCAGCCTACGGGACAGGAATAATTCACCCCTCCACTTT
.,TRBV3-1/TRBV3-2,.,TRBJ2-7,CASSQDISLPGLEQYF,TGTGCCAGCAGCCAAGATATATCTCTCCCAGGACTCGAGCAGTACTTC
.,TRBV6-1,TRBD1,TRBJ2-7,CASSEGGTGDNEQYF,TGTGCCAGCAGTGAAGGGGGGACAGGGGATAACGAGCAGTACTTC
.,TRBV9,TRBD2,TRBJ2-2,CASSVRSGGAAGELFF,TGTGCCAGCAGCGTTAGGAGCGGGGGGGCCGCCGGGGAGCTGTTTTTT
once,TRBV5-1,TRBD1,TRBJ1-2,CASGRGTEDGYTF,TGCGCCAGCGGCCGGGGGACAGAGGATGGCTACACCTTC
.,TRBV6-5,.,TRBJ1-6,CASSPDGDSPLHF,TGTGCCAGCAGTCCTGATGGAGATTCACCCCTCCACTTT
.,TRBV7-2,TRBD1,TRBJ2-1,CASSFLGTGKYNEQFF,TGTGCCAGCAGCTTTTTAGGGACAGGGAAGTACAATGAGCAGTTCTTC
.,TRBV7-2,TRBD1,TRBJ2-5,CASSLGGGPRETQYF,TGTGCCAGCAGCTTAGGAGGGGGCCCCCGGGAGACCCAGTACTTC
.,TRBV20-1,TRBD1,TRBJ2-7,CSASIPGTGNYEQYF,TGCAGTGCTAGTATCCCCGGGACAGGAAACTACGAGCAGTACTTC
.,TRBV5-4,TRBD1,TRBJ1-2,CASSFPGTGPYGYTF,TGTGCCAGCAGCTTTCCCGGGACAGGCCCCTATGGCTACACCTTC
.,TRBV5-1,TRBD2,TRBJ2-1,CASISGGAYNEQFF,TGCGCCAGCATAAGCGGGGGGGCCTACAATGAGCAGTTCTTC
.,TRBV19,.,TRBJ2-4,CASRSARQTQNIQYF,TGTGCCAGTAGATCGGCAAGGCAGACACAAAACATTCAGTACTTC
.,TRBV7-9,.,TRBJ2-3,CASSFLGGTGGGTQYF,TGTGCCAGCAGCTTCCTGGGCGGGACCGGTGGGGGTACGCAGTATTTT
.,TRBV29-1,.,TRBJ2-7,CSVGPIDRSTEQYF,TGCAGCGTTGGGCCTATTGACAGGTCGACTGAGCAGTACTTC
.,TRBV5-1,.,TRBJ2-2,CASSLNRVTGELFF,TGCGCCAGCAGCTTGAACCGGGTTACCGGGGAGCTGTTTTTT
.,TRBV7-2,.,TRBJ1-2,CASSPRPIGYGYTF,TGTGCCAGCAGCCCGAGGCCCATCGGCTATGGCTACACCTTC
.,TRBV5-1,.,TRBJ1-3,CASSFGENRSGNTIYF,TGCGCCAGCAGCTTCGGTGAGAACCGCTCTGGAAACACCATATATTTT
.,TRBV11-2,.,TRBJ2-5,CASSFPPAETQYF,TGTGCCAGCAGCTTCCCCCCAGCGGAGACCCAGTACTTC
.,TRBV29-1,TRBD1,TRBJ1-1,CSVAYRGLTEAFF,TGCAGCGTTGCGTACAGGGGGCTAACTGAAGCTTTCTTT
.,TRBV4-1,TRBD2,TRBJ2-3,CASSQGLAGGSADTQYF,TGCGCCAGCAGCCAAGGACTAGCGGGGGGTTCTGCAGATACGCAGTATTTT
.,TRBV23-1,TRBD1,TRBJ2-7,CATRDRVGEQYF,TGCGCCACCAGAGACAGGGTCGGCGAGCAGTACTTC
.,TRBV13,TRBD2,TRBJ2-3,CASSLGLADSDTQYF,TGTGCCAGCAGCTTGGGACTAGCGGATTCAGATACGCAGTATTTT
.,TRBV12-5,.,TRBJ1-1,CASGTRQAEAFF,TGTGCTAGTGGTACCAGACAGGCTGAAGCTTTCTTT
.,TRBV5-1,TRBD2,TRBJ2-5,CASSPTKRGPVPQETQYF,TGCGCCAGCAGCCCTACTAAGCGGGGGCCTGTCCCCCAAGAGACCCAGTACTTC
.,TRBV25-1,TRBD2,TRBJ2-3,CASSEWVAGTDTQYF,TGTGCCAGCAGTGAATGGGTAGCGGGGACAGATACGCAGTATTTT
.,TRBV2,TRBD2,TRBJ2-3,CASSAPTSGGAEVDTQYF,TGTGCCAGCAGTGCCCCAACTAGCGGGGGGGCCGAGGTAGATACGCAGTATTTT
.,TRBV7-2,TRBD1,TRBJ2-1,CASSSRDRGYNEQFF,TGTGCCAGCAGCTCTCGGGACAGGGGGTACAATGAGCAGTTCTTC
.,TRBV25-1,.,TRBJ1-1,CASSERTALNTEAFF,TGTGCCAGCAGTGAAAGGACTGCCTTGAACACTGAAGCTTTCTTT
.,TRBV3-1/TRBV3-2,.,TRBJ2-7,CASSLGGRRGSYEQYF,TGTGCCAGCAGCCTAGGGGGTAGAAGGGGGTCCTACGAGCAGTACTTC
once,TRBV2,TRBD1,TRBJ2-3,CASSPGQGTDTQYF,TGTGCCAGCAGTCCGGGACAGGGCACAGATACGCAGTATTTT
.,TRBV11-2,TRBD1,TRBJ1-2,CASSPLQGGYGYTF,TGTGCCAGCAGCCCACTACAGGGGGGCTATGGCTACACCTTC
.,TRBV18,TRBD2,TRBJ2-3,CASSPTLADTDTQYF,TGTGCCAGCTCACCTACACTAGCGGACACAGATACGCAGTATTTT
.,TRBV5-1,.,TRBJ1-1,CASSPREGGNTEAFF,TGCGCCAGCAGCCCGAGGGAGGGAGGGAACACTGAAGCTTTCTTT
.,TRBV6-5,TRBD1,TRBJ2-7,CASSRTGNSYEQYF,TGTGCCAGCAGTCGGACAGGGAACTCCTACGAGCAGTACTTC
.,TRBV29-1,.,TRBJ2-1,CSVATRLSSYNEQFF,TGCAGCGTCGCTACTCGACTGAGCTCCTACAATGAGCAGTTCTTC
.,TRBV3-1/TRBV3-2,TRBD1,TRBJ2-1,CASSPVRQGEQFF,TGTGCCAGCAGCCCAGTCCGACAGGGAGAGCAGTTCTTC
.,TRBV10-1,TRBD1,TRBJ1-6,CASSPGQGWSPLHF,TGCGCCAGCAGTCCGGGACAGGGGTGGTCACCCCTCCACTTT
.,TRBV6-5,TRBD1,TRBJ1-6,CASATTGKISSPLHF,TGTGCCAGCGCCACGACAGGGAAGATAAGTTCACCCCTCCACTTT
.,TRBV9,TRBD2,TRBJ2-3,CASSVGLAGARTDTQYF,TGTGCCAGCAGCGTAGGTCTAGCGGGGGCCCGAACAGATACGCAGTATTTT
.,TRBV5-1,TRBD1,TRBJ1-1,CASSRTGSEAFF,TGCGCCAGCAGCCGGACAGGATCTGAAGCTTTCTTT
.,TRBV19,TRBD1,TRBJ1-1,CASSIGQGTMMNTEAFF,TGTGCCAGTAGTATCGGACAGGGAACTATGATGAACACTGAAGCTTTCTTT
few,TRBV6-2/TRBV6-3,TRBD1,TRBJ2-7,CASSYPRGQGLHEQYF,TGTGCCAGCAGTTACCCACGGGGACAGGGGCTCCACGAGCAGTACTTC
few,TRBV7-2,TRBD1,TRBJ1-6,CASSYTGGFRSPLHF,TGTGCCAGCAGCTATACAGGGGGCTTCAGATCACCCCTCCACTTT
.,TRBV3-1/TRBV3-2,TRBD2,TRBJ2-3,CASSQRGISTDTQYF,TGTGCCAGCAGCCAGCGGGGGATTAGCACAGATACGCAGTATTTT
.,TRBV14,TRBD2,TRBJ2-3,CASSQRLAGTDTQYF,TGTGCCAGCAGCCAAAGGCTAGCGGGGACCGATACGCAGTATTTT